The clone carrying this T cell receptor (beta chain) was detected once. These data belong to a study of control samples from healthy donors and cancer patients. The protocol was immunoSEQ multiplex PCR, while the TCRdb copy is restricted to in-frame clones and leaves out a portion. The repertoire includes over 85,000 clones, over 90% of them detected once, and 1.5% sits in the top ten. Trimming removed 5 bases from V and 4 bases from J; junction bases left unmatched: 5. The CDR3 is 14 residues long. The germline V gene has CDR1 WNHNN and CDR2 SYGVQD (reference sequence). The specimen sequenced was blood. The TCR sequence derives from a woman in her thirties in good health. The rearrangement uses TRBV10-1 and TRBJ2-3; the match to TRBD1 covers 8 bases. The CDR3 bases are TGCGCCAGCAGTAACAGGGACAGGTCAGATACGCAGTATTTT. This translates into CASSNRDRSDTQYF.